This TCR beta chain originates from a study of cytomegalovirus exposure and HLA in healthy donors. The length of the CDR3 is 17 residues. V shed 0 bases and J shed 0 bases, with 14 bases lying between them. In germline, CDR1 is SQVTM, CDR2 ANQGSEA. The study, taken as a whole, reports: Previous analysis showed most TCR beta V segments were productive about 90% or about 30% of the time.

PCR used 60 Vbeta primers and 13 Jbeta primers. The method was immunoSEQ multiplex PCR; TCRdb's version includes in-frame clones alone and lacks a portion of them. The table shows about 300,000 clones, with around 86% occurring only once. Comment on this clone: Antigen: not known.

The chain uses TRBV29-1 and TRBJ1-4; D is perhaps TRBD1 (6 bases). Input material: PBMCs. The TCR comes from a man aged 35 to 55 in good health and CMV-seropositive. The DNA of the CDR3 is TGCAGCGTTGAAGATCCCGGACAGCCTGCAACTAATGAAAAACTGTTTTTT. This gives the protein CSVEDPGQPATNEKLFF.